These T cell receptor beta chains were read from a single sample in a study of blood T cell repertoires in COVID-19. Sequencing was performed with immunoSEQ multiplex PCR; in TCRdb, only in-frame clones are kept and a portion is missing. The table includes a few hundred thousand clones, roughly 85% detected once. Sequenced material: peripheral blood. The receptors derive from a man aged 35 to 55 with acute or convalescent COVID-19. Each CDR3 is given with its conserved first and last residue. The D gene is left open where the match is weak. Clone size is shown for a subset of rows, as once, few, many or a class of expanded clone.

clone_size	d_call	v_call	j_call	cdr3_nt	cdr3_aa
-	TRBD1	TRBV18	TRBJ2-5	TGTGCCAGCTCACCAGGACAGGTGACAGAGACCCAGTACTTC	CASSPGQVTETQYF
-	-	TRBV28	TRBJ2-7	TGTGCCAGCAGTTATACAGGACCCTACGAGCAGTACTTC	CASSYTGPYEQYF
-	TRBD1	TRBV15	TRBJ1-4	TGTGCCACCAGCAGAGGGACAGGGGGCAGGGATAATGAAAAACTGTTTTTT	CATSRGTGGRDNEKLFF
once	TRBD1	TRBV15	TRBJ1-3	TGTGCCACCAGCGAAGACCCAGGGGGAGGAAACACCATATATTTT	CATSEDPGGGNTIYF
-	TRBD2	TRBV27	TRBJ2-5	TGTGCCAGCAGTTCGGGGACTAGCGGGGCCTACGAAGAGACCCAGTACTTC	CASSSGTSGAYEETQYF
-	-	TRBV9	TRBJ1-2	TGTGCCAGCAGCGTAGATCAGGGACTCTATGGCTACACCTTC	CASSVDQGLYGYTF
-	-	TRBV5-1	TRBJ1-1	TGCGCCAGCAGCTTGCGGACAAACACTGAAGCTTTCTTT	CASSLRTNTEAFF
-	-	TRBV18	TRBJ2-7	TGTGCCAGCTCCCCTCCAGGGTTCGGATCCTACGAGCAGTACTTC	CASSPPGFGSYEQYF
few	-	TRBV5-1	TRBJ2-2	TGCGCCAGCAGCTTGGAGGCAGAGAGGGGGGAGCTGTTTTTT	CASSLEAERGELFF
-	-	TRBV6-6	TRBJ1-2	TGTGCCAGCAGTCAGCAATCTAACTATGGCTACACCTTC	CASSQQSNYGYTF
-	TRBD1	TRBV2	TRBJ1-6	TGTGCCAGCAATGGTCCAGGGGGCACGAATTCACCCCTCCACTTT	CASNGPGGTNSPLHF
-	TRBD1	TRBV15	TRBJ1-5	TGTGCCACCAGCAGAGGGACAGGCCTGGGAACGAGCAATCAGCCCCAGCATTTT	CATSRGTGLGTSNQPQHF
-	-	TRBV6-2/TRBV6-3	TRBJ1-1	TGTGCCAGCAGTTACTACCTCTCGGGGGGAACTGAAGCTTTCTTT	CASSYYLSGGTEAFF